A selection of T cell receptor beta chains follows, all from one sample in a study of T cells after yellow fever vaccination. TCRdb ran MiXCR on the 5' RACE reads and lists one entry per CDR3 protein. This sample has 200,000 to 250,000 distinct CDR3 sequences, with approximately 3.2% found just once. This specimen consisted of CD4+ T cells sorted from PBMCs, obtained 10 days after the yellow fever booster vaccination. Receptors were obtained from a man between 18 and 35 years old who received the YFV17D yellow fever vaccine. The CDR3 runs from the conserved cysteine through the conserved F or W. A D gene is named only where the DNA matches it firmly. Clone size appears in some rows only: once, few, many, or a class for an expanded clone.

clone size: few; D gene: .; J gene: TRBJ1-2; V gene: TRBV27; CDR3 protein: CASSSAVTYGYTF; CDR3 DNA: TGTGCCAGCAGTTCCGCAGTCACCTATGGCTACACCTTC
clone size: .; D gene: .; J gene: TRBJ1-2; V gene: TRBV7-2; CDR3 protein: CASRLGGGERGYTF; CDR3 DNA: TGTGCCAGCAGGCTAGGGGGTGGTGAAAGGGGCTACACCTTC
clone size: .; D gene: .; J gene: TRBJ2-3; V gene: TRBV12-3/TRBV12-4; CDR3 protein: CASSVDSPRGTQYF; CDR3 DNA: TGTGCCAGCAGCGTTGACAGCCCACGCGGTACGCAGTATTTT
clone size: many; D gene: .; J gene: TRBJ2-5; V gene: TRBV20-1; CDR3 protein: CSATAGQETQYF; CDR3 DNA: TGCAGTGCCACCGCGGGACAAGAGACCCAGTACTTC
clone size: .; D gene: TRBD2; J gene: TRBJ2-3; V gene: TRBV12-3/TRBV12-4; CDR3 protein: CASSSPGTSGGHTMRPYF; CDR3 DNA: TGTGCCAGCAGTTCCCCCGGGACTAGCGGGGGCCATACCATGAGGCCGTATTTT
clone size: few; D gene: .; J gene: TRBJ2-6; V gene: TRBV10-3; CDR3 protein: CAINAWPSGANVLTF; CDR3 DNA: TGTGCCATCAACGCCTGGCCCTCTGGGGCCAACGTCCTGACTTTC
clone size: many; D gene: TRBD1; J gene: TRBJ1-5; V gene: TRBV10-3; CDR3 protein: CAIGTGNQPQHF; CDR3 DNA: TGTGCCATCGGGACAGGGAATCAGCCCCAGCATTTT
clone size: .; D gene: TRBD2; J gene: TRBJ2-1; V gene: TRBV29-1; CDR3 protein: CSVAPLAGLAALNEQFF; CDR3 DNA: TGCAGCGTTGCCCCGCTTGCGGGACTAGCGGCGTTGAATGAGCAGTTCTTC
clone size: many; D gene: .; J gene: TRBJ2-3; V gene: TRBV6-6; CDR3 protein: CASSYWGERDTQYF; CDR3 DNA: TGTGCCAGCAGTTACTGGGGCGAGCGGGATACGCAGTATTTT
clone size: .; D gene: .; J gene: TRBJ2-2; V gene: TRBV28; CDR3 protein: CASRGGTANTGELFF; CDR3 DNA: TGTGCCAGCAGGGGGGGGACAGCTAACACCGGGGAGCTGTTTTTT
clone size: few; D gene: .; J gene: TRBJ2-3; V gene: TRBV18; CDR3 protein: CASSPLPTSDTQYF; CDR3 DNA: TGTGCCAGCTCACCACTTCCGACGTCAGATACGCAGTATTTT
clone size: .; D gene: .; J gene: TRBJ1-1; V gene: TRBV11-2; CDR3 protein: CASSLTPGRAFF; CDR3 DNA: TGTGCCAGCAGCTTAACCCCTGGACGAGCTTTCTTT
clone size: many; D gene: TRBD1; J gene: TRBJ1-2; V gene: TRBV5-1; CDR3 protein: CASSPTGSAEGYTF; CDR3 DNA: TGCGCCAGCAGCCCGACAGGGTCAGCGGAAGGCTACACCTTC
clone size: few; D gene: .; J gene: TRBJ2-6; V gene: TRBV24-1; CDR3 protein: CATSDGTVSGANVLTF; CDR3 DNA: TGTGCCACCAGTGATGGGACGGTCTCTGGGGCCAACGTCCTGACTTTC
clone size: .; D gene: .; J gene: TRBJ2-4; V gene: TRBV5-6; CDR3 protein: CASSLLGSQGSLIQYF; CDR3 DNA: TGTGCCAGCAGCTTGTTGGGGTCCCAAGGGTCGCTCATTCAGTACTTC
clone size: few; D gene: .; J gene: TRBJ2-3; V gene: TRBV5-1; CDR3 protein: CASSSPEATDTQYF; CDR3 DNA: TGCGCCAGCTCGTCGCCAGAGGCCACAGATACGCAGTATTTT
clone size: .; D gene: .; J gene: TRBJ1-1; V gene: TRBV20-1; CDR3 protein: CSAPGFNIAEAFF; CDR3 DNA: TGCAGTGCTCCAGGGTTTAATATCGCTGAAGCTTTCTTT
clone size: few; D gene: .; J gene: TRBJ1-2; V gene: TRBV5-1; CDR3 protein: CASSLEGVAGYTF; CDR3 DNA: TGCGCCAGCAGCTTGGAGGGCGTCGCGGGCTACACCTTC
clone size: many; D gene: .; J gene: TRBJ1-3; V gene: TRBV7-9; CDR3 protein: CASSLSARPIYF; CDR3 DNA: TGTGCCAGCAGCTTGTCCGCCCGGCCCATATATTTT
clone size: many; D gene: .; J gene: TRBJ2-3; V gene: TRBV24-1; CDR3 protein: CATSDFGGSPDTQYF; CDR3 DNA: TGTGCCACCAGTGATTTTGGGGGGTCCCCAGATACGCAGTATTTT
clone size: .; D gene: .; J gene: TRBJ2-3; V gene: TRBV5-1; CDR3 protein: CASTPGASTDTQYF; CDR3 DNA: TGCGCCAGCACCCCGGGGGCTAGTACAGATACGCAGTATTTT
clone size: few; D gene: .; J gene: TRBJ1-2; V gene: TRBV5-6; CDR3 protein: CASSFPRPESYGYTF; CDR3 DNA: TGTGCCAGCAGCTTTCCCCGCCCAGAGAGCTATGGCTACACCTTC
clone size: many; D gene: .; J gene: TRBJ1-1; V gene: TRBV19; CDR3 protein: CASNSEGIGLPTEAFF; CDR3 DNA: TGTGCCAGTAACTCAGAGGGGATCGGGCTACCCACTGAAGCTTTCTTT
clone size: many; D gene: TRBD1; J gene: TRBJ2-4; V gene: TRBV4-3; CDR3 protein: CASSQGDRGIAKNIQYF; CDR3 DNA: TGCGCCAGCAGCCAGGGGGACAGGGGTATAGCCAAAAACATTCAGTACTTC
clone size: few; D gene: .; J gene: TRBJ2-4; V gene: TRBV20-1; CDR3 protein: CSAAERGPKNIQYF; CDR3 DNA: TGCAGTGCTGCTGAGAGGGGACCCAAAAACATTCAGTACTTC